These T cell receptor beta chains were read from a single sample in a study of radiation and T cells in renal cell carcinoma. Repertoires were generated with immunoSEQ multiplex PCR, while TCRdb's copy carries only in-frame clones and drops some. The sample has about 150,000 clones, about 88% seen once. Source: blood, taken from a patient whose treatment included radiotherapy and nephrectomy. The receptors shown here come from a woman aged 50 to 60 with renal cell carcinoma. CDR3s include the opening cysteine and the closing phenylalanine or tryptophan. The D gene is left open where the match is weak. The listing skips clone size in some rows; elsewhere it reads once, few, many or a size class.

clone size,D gene,V gene,J gene,CDR3 DNA,CDR3 protein
.,.,TRBV2,TRBJ2-7,TGTGCCAGCAGGCGCGAGGGGCCTCTACCATACGAGCAGTACTTC,CASRREGPLPYEQYF
once,TRBD1,TRBV7-9,TRBJ1-3,TGTGCCAGCAGCCCCACAGGGGCTGGAAACACCATATATTTT,CASSPTGAGNTIYF
.,.,TRBV6-5,TRBJ2-7,TGTGCCAGCAGTTACGGCCAACAGTACGAGCAGTACTTC,CASSYGQQYEQYF
.,TRBD1,TRBV11-3,TRBJ2-1,TGTGCCAGCAGCTTGACAGGGAGCTCCTACAATGAGCAGTTCTTC,CASSLTGSSYNEQFF
.,.,TRBV7-2,TRBJ1-3,TGTGCCAGCAGCCAAGGGAAACTCTCTGGAAACACCATATATTTT,CASSQGKLSGNTIYF
.,.,TRBV30,TRBJ1-1,TGTGCCTGGAGTGTAGAACAGCCGAACACTGAAGCTTTCTTT,CAWSVEQPNTEAFF
.,.,TRBV11-2,TRBJ2-3,TGTGCCAGCAGCTTTTCGCCGACGGGGCAGTACACAGATACGCAGTATTTT,CASSFSPTGQYTDTQYF
.,.,TRBV19,TRBJ1-5,TGTGCCAGTAGTATGGGGGCCCGCCAGCCCCAGCATTTT,CASSMGARQPQHF
.,.,TRBV10-2,TRBJ2-1,TGCGCCAGCAGTGACAGAAACAATGAGCAGTTCTTC,CASSDRNNEQFF
.,.,TRBV9,TRBJ1-2,TGTGCCAGCAGCGTGACGGGACACAGCTTTGGTGGCTACACCTTC,CASSVTGHSFGGYTF
.,TRBD2,TRBV19,TRBJ2-3,TGTGCCAGTAGCCCCCTCAGGCTAGCGGGGGGCACAGATACGCAGTATTTT,CASSPLRLAGGTDTQYF
.,TRBD1,TRBV19,TRBJ1-1,TGTGCCAGTAGGGCCGGACAGGGGGCGCCGAGAAACACTGAAGCTTTCTTT,CASRAGQGAPRNTEAFF
.,.,TRBV2,TRBJ2-3,TGTGCCAGCAGCTTCACAGATACGCAGTATTTT,CASSFTDTQYF
.,.,TRBV10-2,TRBJ2-7,TGCGCCAGCGGACTTATGGGCGAGCAGTACTTC,CASGLMGEQYF
.,.,TRBV2,TRBJ2-2,TGTGCCAGCAGACTCAGTCTCCTGAACACCGGGGAGCTGTTTTTT,CASRLSLLNTGELFF
.,TRBD1,TRBV28,TRBJ2-5,TGTGCCAGCAGCTACCGGACAGGGGTCGAAGAGACCCAGTACTTC,CASSYRTGVEETQYF
.,TRBD2,TRBV5-1,TRBJ2-1,TGCGCCAGCAGCTTCGGGGGGGCTAACAATGAGCAGTTCTTC,CASSFGGANNEQFF
once,TRBD2,TRBV7-2,TRBJ2-5,TGTGCCAGCAGCCAAAGTAGACTAGCGGGGGCCACCGGGGAGACCCAGTACTTC,CASSQSRLAGATGETQYF
.,.,TRBV29-1,TRBJ1-1,TGCAGCGTTGAGACGGGGACGAACACTGAAGCTTTCTTT,CSVETGTNTEAFF
.,TRBD2,TRBV19,TRBJ2-3,TGTGCCAGTAGTACCCTAGCGGGGTGGGATACGCAGTATTTT,CASSTLAGWDTQYF
.,TRBD1,TRBV6-5,TRBJ1-6,TGTGCCACCGCGGAACAGGGGAGGCTAGGATCACCCCTCCACTTT,CATAEQGRLGSPLHF
once,TRBD1,TRBV15,TRBJ1-1,TGTGCCACCAGCAGAGACCTAACCGGGACAGGAAAAGCTTTCTTT,CATSRDLTGTGKAFF
.,TRBD1,TRBV19,TRBJ1-3,TGTGCCAGTAGCACCCTCGGTCCGACAGGGGTGATTGGAGGAAACACCATATATTTT,CASSTLGPTGVIGGNTIYF
.,.,TRBV30,TRBJ1-6,TGTGCCTGGAGTTCCGGCGGGTGGTCACCCCTCCACTTT,CAWSSGGWSPLHF
.,.,TRBV4-1,TRBJ2-1,TGCGCCAGCAGCCAATCTTGGAATGAGCAGTTCTTC,CASSQSWNEQFF